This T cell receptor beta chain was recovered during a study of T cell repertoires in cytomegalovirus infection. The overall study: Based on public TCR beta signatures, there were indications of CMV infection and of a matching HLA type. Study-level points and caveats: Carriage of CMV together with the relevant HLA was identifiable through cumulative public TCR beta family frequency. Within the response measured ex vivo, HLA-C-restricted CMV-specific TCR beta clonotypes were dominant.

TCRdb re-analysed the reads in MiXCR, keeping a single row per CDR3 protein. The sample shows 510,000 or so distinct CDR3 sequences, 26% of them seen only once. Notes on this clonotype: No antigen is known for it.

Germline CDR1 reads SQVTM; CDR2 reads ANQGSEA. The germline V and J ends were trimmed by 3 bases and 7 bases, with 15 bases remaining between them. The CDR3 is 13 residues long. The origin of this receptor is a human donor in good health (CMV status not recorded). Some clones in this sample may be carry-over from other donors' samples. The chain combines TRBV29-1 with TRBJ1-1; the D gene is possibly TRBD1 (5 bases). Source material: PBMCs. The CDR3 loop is CSVDTDSKLEAFF. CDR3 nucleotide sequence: TGCAGCGTTGATACCGACAGTAAACTTGAAGCTTTCTTT.